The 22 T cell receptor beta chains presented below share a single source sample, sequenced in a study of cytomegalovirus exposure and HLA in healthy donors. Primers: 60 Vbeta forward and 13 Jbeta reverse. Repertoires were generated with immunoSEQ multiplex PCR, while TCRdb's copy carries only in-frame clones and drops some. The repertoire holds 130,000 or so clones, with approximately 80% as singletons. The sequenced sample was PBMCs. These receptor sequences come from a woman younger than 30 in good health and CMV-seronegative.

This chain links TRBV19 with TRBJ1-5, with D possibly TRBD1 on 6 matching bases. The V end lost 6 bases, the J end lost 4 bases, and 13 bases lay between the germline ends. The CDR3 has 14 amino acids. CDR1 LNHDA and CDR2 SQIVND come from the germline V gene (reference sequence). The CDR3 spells CASRDRGVNQPQHF. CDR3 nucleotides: TGTGCCAGTAGGGACAGAGGCGTAAATCAGCCCCAGCATTTT.

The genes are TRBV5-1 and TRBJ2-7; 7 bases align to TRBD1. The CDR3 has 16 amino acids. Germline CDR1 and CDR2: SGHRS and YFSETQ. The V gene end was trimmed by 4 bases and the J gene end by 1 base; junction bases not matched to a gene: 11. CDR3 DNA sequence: TGCGCCAGCAGCCTCGGACAGGCGTCGTCGTCCTACGAGCAGTACTTC. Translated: CASSLGQASSSYEQYF.

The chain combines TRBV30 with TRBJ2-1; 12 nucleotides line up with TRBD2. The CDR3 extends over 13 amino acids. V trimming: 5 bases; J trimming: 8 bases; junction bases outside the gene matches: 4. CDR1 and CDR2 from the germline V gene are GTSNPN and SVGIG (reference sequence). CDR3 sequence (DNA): TGTGCCTGGGCTAGCGGGAGGGCTTATGAGCAGTTCTTC. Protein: CAWASGRAYEQFF.

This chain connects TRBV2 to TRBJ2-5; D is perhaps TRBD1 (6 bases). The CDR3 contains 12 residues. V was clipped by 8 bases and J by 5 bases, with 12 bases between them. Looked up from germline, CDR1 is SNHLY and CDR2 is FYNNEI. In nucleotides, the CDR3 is TGTGCCAGCCGGGACATGGGGGAGACCCAGTACTTC. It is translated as CASRDMGETQYF.

Here the CDR3 DNA reads TGCAGCCCCGCCGTCGGGGAGACCCAGTACTTC. Encoded protein: CSPAVGETQYF. The chain employs TRBV29-1 and TRBJ2-5; D not resolved. The CDR3 runs to 11 residues. Germline assignment: CDR1 SQVTM and CDR2 ANQGSEA. V lost 8 bases to trimming and J lost 5 bases, with 12 bases between them.

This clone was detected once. In DNA, the CDR3 is TGCAGCGTTGAAGATCAACAGAACTATGGCTACACCTTC. This encodes CSVEDQQNYGYTF. This chain joins TRBV29-1 and TRBJ1-2; D is uncertain. Trimming took 0 bases from V and 2 from J, leaving 7 bases between them. Germline V gene lookup returns CDR1 SQVTM and CDR2 ANQGSEA. The CDR3 spans 13 residues.

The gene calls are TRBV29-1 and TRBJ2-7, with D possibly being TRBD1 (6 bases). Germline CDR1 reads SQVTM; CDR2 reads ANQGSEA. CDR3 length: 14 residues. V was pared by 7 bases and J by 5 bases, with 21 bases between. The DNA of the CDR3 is TGCAGCGCTTTTTTGACAGGATCGGCGAACGAGCAGTACTTC. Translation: CSAFLTGSANEQYF.

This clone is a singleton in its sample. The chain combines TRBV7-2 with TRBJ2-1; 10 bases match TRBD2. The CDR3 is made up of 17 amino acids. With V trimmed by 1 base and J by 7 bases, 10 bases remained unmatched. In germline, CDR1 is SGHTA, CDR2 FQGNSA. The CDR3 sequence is CASSLDPASGSGNEQFF. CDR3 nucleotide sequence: TGTGCCAGCAGCTTAGATCCAGCTAGCGGGAGTGGAAATGAGCAGTTCTTC.

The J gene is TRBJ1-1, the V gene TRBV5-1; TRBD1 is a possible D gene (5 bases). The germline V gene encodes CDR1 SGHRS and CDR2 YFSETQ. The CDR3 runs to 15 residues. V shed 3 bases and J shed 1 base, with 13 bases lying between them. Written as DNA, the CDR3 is TGCGCCAGCAGCTCCCCGGCAGGGCGGAACACTGAAGCTTTCTTT. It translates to CASSSPAGRNTEAFF.

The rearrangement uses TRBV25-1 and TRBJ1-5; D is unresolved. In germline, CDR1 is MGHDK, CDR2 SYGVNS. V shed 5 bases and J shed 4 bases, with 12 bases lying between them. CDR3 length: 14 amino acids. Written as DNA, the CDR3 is TGTGCCAGCAGTAACACGGGTGAGAATCAGCCCCAGCATTTT. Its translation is CASSNTGENQPQHF.

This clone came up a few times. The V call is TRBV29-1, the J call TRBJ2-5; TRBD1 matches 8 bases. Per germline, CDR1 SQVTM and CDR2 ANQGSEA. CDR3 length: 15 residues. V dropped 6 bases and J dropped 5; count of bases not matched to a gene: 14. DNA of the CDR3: TGCAGCGTCGATGGACAGGGAAGGGGAGAGGAGACCCAGTACTTC. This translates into CSVDGQGRGEETQYF.

The CDR3 DNA reads TGTGCCAGCAGCCCTCTACTACGACGGAATGAGCAGTTCTTC. Its translation is CASSPLLRRNEQFF. The V and J genes are TRBV9 and TRBJ2-1; D remains ambiguous. This CDR3 has 14 amino acids. From germline, CDR1 is SGDLS and CDR2 YYNGEE. The V and J ends lost 4 bases and 7 bases respectively, with 15 bases between them.

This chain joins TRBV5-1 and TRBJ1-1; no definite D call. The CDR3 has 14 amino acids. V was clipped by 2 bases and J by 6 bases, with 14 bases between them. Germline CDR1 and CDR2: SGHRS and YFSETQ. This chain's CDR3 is CASSFERGVPEAFF. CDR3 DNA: TGCGCCAGCAGCTTCGAAAGAGGAGTTCCTGAAGCTTTCTTT.

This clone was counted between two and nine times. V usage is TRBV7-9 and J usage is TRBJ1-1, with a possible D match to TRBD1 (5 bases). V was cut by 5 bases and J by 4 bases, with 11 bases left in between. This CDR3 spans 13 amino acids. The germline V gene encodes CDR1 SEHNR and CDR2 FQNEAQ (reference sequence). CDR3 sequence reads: CASSEVGVTEAFF. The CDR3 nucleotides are TGTGCCAGCAGCGAGGTAGGGGTCACTGAAGCTTTCTTT. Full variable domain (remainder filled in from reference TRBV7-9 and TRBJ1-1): DTGVSQNPRHKITKRGQNVTFRCDPISEHNRLYWYRQTLGQGPEFLTYFQNEAQLEKSRLLSDRFSAERPKGSFSTLEIQRTEQGDSAMYLCASSEVGVTEAFFGQGTRLTVV.

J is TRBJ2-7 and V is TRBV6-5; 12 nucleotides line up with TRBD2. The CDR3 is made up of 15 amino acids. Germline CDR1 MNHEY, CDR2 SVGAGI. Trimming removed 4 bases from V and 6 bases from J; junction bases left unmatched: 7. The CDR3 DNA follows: TGTGCCAGCAGTTCAACTAGCGGGGGGCAGCCCGAGCAGTACTTC. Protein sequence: CASSSTSGGQPEQYF.

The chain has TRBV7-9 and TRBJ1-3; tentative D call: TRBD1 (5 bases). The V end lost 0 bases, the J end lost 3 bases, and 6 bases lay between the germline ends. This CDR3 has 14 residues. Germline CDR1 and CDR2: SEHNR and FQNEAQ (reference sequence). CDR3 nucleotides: TGTGCCAGCAGCTTAGCCCAGGGTGGAAACACCATATATTTT. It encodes CASSLAQGGNTIYF.

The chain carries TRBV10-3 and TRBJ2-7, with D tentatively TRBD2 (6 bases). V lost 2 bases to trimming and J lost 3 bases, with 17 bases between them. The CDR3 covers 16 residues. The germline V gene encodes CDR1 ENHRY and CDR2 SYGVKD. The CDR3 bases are TGTGCCATCAGTGAGCCGGGAGTAGCCGGGGTCTACGAGCAGTACTTC. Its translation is CAISEPGVAGVYEQYF.

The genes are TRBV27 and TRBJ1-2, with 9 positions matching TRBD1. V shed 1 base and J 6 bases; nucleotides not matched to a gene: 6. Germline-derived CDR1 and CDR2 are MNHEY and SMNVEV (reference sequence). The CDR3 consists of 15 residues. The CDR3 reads CASSLWGQGGDGYTF. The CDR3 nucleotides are TGTGCCAGCAGTTTATGGGGACAGGGAGGGGATGGCTACACCTTC.

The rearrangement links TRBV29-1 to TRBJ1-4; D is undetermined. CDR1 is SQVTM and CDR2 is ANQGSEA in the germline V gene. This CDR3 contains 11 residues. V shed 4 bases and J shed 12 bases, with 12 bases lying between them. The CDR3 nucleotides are TGCAGCGTTGGGATAGGTGGAGAACTGTTTTTT. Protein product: CSVGIGGELFF.

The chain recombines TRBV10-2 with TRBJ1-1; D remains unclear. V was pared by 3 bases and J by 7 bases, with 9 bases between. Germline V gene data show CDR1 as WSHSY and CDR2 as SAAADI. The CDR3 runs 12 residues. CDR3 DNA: TGCGCCAGCAGTGAAATAGGGAGTGAAGCTTTCTTT. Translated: CASSEIGSEAFF.

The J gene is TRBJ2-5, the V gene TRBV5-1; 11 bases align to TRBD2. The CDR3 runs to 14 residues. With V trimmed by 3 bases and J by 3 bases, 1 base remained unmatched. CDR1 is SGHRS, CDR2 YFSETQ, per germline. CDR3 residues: CASSSGLAEETQYF. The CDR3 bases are TGCGCCAGCAGCTCGGGACTAGCGGAAGAGACCCAGTACTTC.

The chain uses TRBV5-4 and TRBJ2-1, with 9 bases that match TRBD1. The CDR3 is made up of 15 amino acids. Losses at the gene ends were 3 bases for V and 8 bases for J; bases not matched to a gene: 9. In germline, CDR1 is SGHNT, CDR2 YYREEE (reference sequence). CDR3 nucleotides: TGTGCCAGCAGCTCGGCGGACAGGGGTTTCGATGAGCAGTTCTTC. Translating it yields CASSSADRGFDEQFF. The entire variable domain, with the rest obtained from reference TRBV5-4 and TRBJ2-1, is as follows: ETGVTQSPTHLIKTRGQQVTLRCSSQSGHNTVSWYQQALGQGPQFIFQYYREEENGRGNFPPRFSGLQFPNYSSELNVNALELDDSALYLCASSSADRGFDEQFFGPGTRLTVL.